The rows below give T cell receptor beta chains drawn from one sample of a study of cytomegalovirus exposure and HLA in healthy donors. Sequencing was performed with immunoSEQ multiplex PCR; in TCRdb, only in-frame clones are kept and a portion is missing. This table holds around 79,000 clones, 73% found once. Sequencing was carried out using PBMCs. Receptors originate from a middle-aged woman in good health and CMV-seropositive. CDR3s include the opening cysteine and the closing phenylalanine or tryptophan. A D gene is named only where the DNA matches it firmly. Part of the rows lack a size; the others show once, few, many or a class for expanded clones.

clone size	V gene	D gene	J gene	CDR3 DNA	CDR3 protein
NA	TRBV7-9	TRBD1	TRBJ1-4	TGTGCCAGCAGCTGGGACAGCCCGAATGAAAAACTGTTTTTT	CASSWDSPNEKLFF
NA	TRBV5-1	NA	TRBJ2-6	TGCGCCAGCAGCTTTTCAGGGGGAGGAGGGGCCAACGTCCTGACTTTC	CASSFSGGGGANVLTF
NA	TRBV29-1	NA	TRBJ2-7	TGCAGCGTGCTCGTCTCCACGGGCGAGCAGTACTTC	CSVLVSTGEQYF
once	TRBV19	TRBD1	TRBJ1-1	TGTGCCAGTAGGGCCATACAGGGGGCGCGCACTGAAGCTTTCTTT	CASRAIQGARTEAFF
NA	TRBV2	NA	TRBJ2-7	TGTGCCAGCACGGAGGGCGACGAGCAGTACTTC	CASTEGDEQYF
NA	TRBV27	TRBD1	TRBJ1-2	TGTGCCAGCAGTTTATCCATGGGACAGGGCTATGGCTACACCTTC	CASSLSMGQGYGYTF
NA	TRBV1	NA	TRBJ2-3	TGCACCAGCAGCCAAGAGGGGACATTTACAACTCACACAGATACGCAGTATTTT	CTSSQEGTFTTHTDTQYF
NA	TRBV15	TRBD2	TRBJ2-1	TGTGCCACCAGCAGCTTCGGACTAGCGAACAATGAGCAGTTCTTC	CATSSFGLANNEQFF
NA	TRBV19	TRBD1	TRBJ1-6	TGTGCCAGTACCAGGGGAGACAGGGACAATTCACCCCTCCACTTT	CASTRGDRDNSPLHF
NA	TRBV6-1	TRBD1	TRBJ1-2	TGTGCCAGCAGTGAAGCTTGGACAGGGCCTTATGGCTACACCTTC	CASSEAWTGPYGYTF
NA	TRBV19	NA	TRBJ2-7	TGTGCCAGTAGTATGGGGACACTCTCCTACGAGCAGTACTTC	CASSMGTLSYEQYF